Shown below are 2 T cell receptor beta chains from a single sample sequenced in a study of type 1 regulatory T cells. Using its own MiXCR run on the reads, TCRdb lists one record per CDR3 protein. Here the sample spans about 100,000 distinct CDR3 sequences, roughly 28% being singletons. The sample taken for sequencing was CD4+ T cells, either the whole sample or a sorted fraction (not recorded which). These receptors all stem from a human donor in good health.

The gene calls are TRBV29-1 and TRBJ2-1; 10 nucleotides agree with TRBD2. Germline V lookup: CDR1 SQVTM, CDR2 ANQGSEA. The CDR3 spans 17 residues. V lost 4 bases to trimming and J lost 9 bases; unmatched junction nucleotides: 18. In nucleotides, the CDR3 is TGCAGCGTTGTAAGGGACGGGCTAGCGGGAGAATTGGGTGAGCAGTTCTTC. Residues: CSVVRDGLAGELGEQFF.

This clonotype was seen only a few times. DNA for the CDR3: TGCAGTGCTAGAGTAGCGGGAAGGAACGAGCAGTACTTC. Encoded protein: CSARVAGRNEQYF. The V and J genes are TRBV20-1 and TRBJ2-7; 8 bases agree with TRBD2. CDR3 length: 13 amino acids. J gave up 5 bases and V 1 base, and 4 bases lay outside the gene matches. Germline V gene sequence: CDR1 DFQATT, CDR2 SNEGSKA (reference sequence).